These 17 T cell receptor beta chains originate from one sample sequenced in a study of shared clonotypes between healthy human individuals. Sequencing was performed with immunoSEQ multiplex PCR; in TCRdb, only in-frame clones are kept and a portion is missing. This sample yields over 950,000 clones, of which around three quarters are seen a single time; roughly 0.82% belongs to the top ten. Material: memory CD4+ T cells from PBMCs. Subset meaning: CD45RA-negative fraction. The receptor source for this set is a man aged 18 to 30 in good health. Some clones in this sample may be carry-over from other donors' samples.

This chain uses TRBV5-1 with TRBJ1-1; D gene unclear. Germline V gives CDR1 SGHRS, CDR2 YFSETQ. V was trimmed by 4 bases and J by 10 bases, leaving 20 bases between them. This CDR3 has 14 residues. The CDR3 loop reads CASSPQYVWELAFF. The CDR3 coding sequence is TGCGCCAGCAGCCCGCAATACGTGTGGGAGTTAGCTTTCTTT.

The V gene is TRBV7-2, the J gene TRBJ2-1; 8 bases match TRBD2. Germline lookup yields CDR1 SGHTA and CDR2 FQGNSA. The CDR3 extends over 17 amino acids. The V segment lost 7 bases and the J segment 0 bases; nucleotides outside the gene matches: 11. The CDR3 sequence: CASIENFGTSSYNEQFF. The CDR3 nucleotides are TGTGCCAGCATCGAAAACTTTGGGACTAGCTCCTACAATGAGCAGTTCTTC.

The V gene is TRBV18, the J gene TRBJ1-2; D is undetermined. The V end was cut by 6 bases, the J end by 8 bases, with 22 bases between. CDR1 is KGHSH, CDR2 LQKENI, per germline. This CDR3 has 15 residues. The CDR3 loop is CASSTGVQRADGYTF. The CDR3 DNA is TGTGCCAGCTCCACCGGGGTACAGCGGGCAGACGGCTACACCTTC.

This clone was seen a single time. A read error may be the cause here, since a much bigger clone is one base away. This specimen includes other DNA sequences encoding the same CDR3. The chain joins TRBV28 to TRBJ2-5; D gene unclear. Trimming cost V 3 bases and J 3 bases, with 2 bases left between them. Per germline, CDR1 MDHEN and CDR2 SYDVKM. The length of the CDR3 is 11 residues. This CDR3 reads CASSLKETQYF. In nucleotides, the CDR3 is TGTGCCAGCAGTTTGAAAGAGACCCAGTACTTC.

The count of this clone is one. This chain links TRBV19 with TRBJ1-5; a weak D match, TRBD1 (5 bases). Trimming cost V 6 bases and J 4 bases, with 19 bases left between them. This CDR3 has 16 amino acids. The germline V gene encodes CDR1 LNHDA and CDR2 SQIVND (reference sequence). The CDR3 loop is CASRQRPGSGNQPQHF. CDR3 bases: TGTGCCAGTAGACAGCGCCCGGGGTCAGGGAATCAGCCCCAGCATTTT.

On this clone itself: With a far larger clone one base away, a read error is the likely cause. This same CDR3 is encoded by further DNA sequences in the sample. The chain couples TRBV7-9 to TRBJ2-5, with D unclear. The CDR3 length is 11 residues. V was trimmed by 6 bases and J by 2 bases, leaving 4 bases between them. The germline CDR1 and CDR2 sequences are SEHNR and FQNEAQ (reference sequence). The CDR3: CASSLQETQYF. As DNA, the CDR3 is TGTGCCAGCAGTTTACAAGAGACCCAGTACTTC.

This chain joins TRBV7-2 and TRBJ2-3; 9 nucleotides align to TRBD2. Germline assignment: CDR1 SGHTA and CDR2 FQGNSA. There are 16 residues in the CDR3. V shed 5 bases, J shed 4 bases, and the junction held 10 bases outside the gene matches. CDR3 sequence (DNA): TGTGCCAGCAGCCCTCAGCGGGAGGATTTGGCAGATACGCAGTATTTT. Its translation is CASSPQREDLADTQYF.

This clone has just one count. CDR3 sequence reads: CASSSPGDPNYGYTF. In DNA, the CDR3 is TGTGCCAGCAGCAGCCCAGGGGACCCTAACTATGGCTACACCTTC. This chain joins TRBV5-6 and TRBJ1-2, with a possible D match to TRBD1 (6 bases). The CDR3 is 15 residues long. Germline CDR1 reads SGHDT; CDR2 reads YYEEEE. Between the trimmed V and J ends, which lost 4 bases and 0 bases, there was a span of 13 bases.

The sample holds one count of this clone. The chain has TRBV28 and TRBJ2-7; a weak D match, TRBD1 (6 bases). Germline loops: CDR1 MDHEN, CDR2 SYDVKM. This CDR3 is built from 14 residues. Between the trimmed V and J ends, which lost 6 bases and 4 bases, there was a span of 16 bases. CDR3 DNA sequence: TGTGCCAGCAGGTCCGGACAGCTTACTTACGAGCAGTACTTC. It codes for CASRSGQLTYEQYF.

Concerning this clone: Other DNA sequences of this sample code for an identical CDR3. The rearrangement links TRBV7-2 to TRBJ1-2, with D uncertain. Germline loops: CDR1 SGHTA, CDR2 FQGNSA. There are 12 residues in the CDR3. The germline V and J ends were trimmed by 1 base and 2 bases, with 2 bases remaining between them. CDR3 sequence: CASSLVNYGYTF. For the CDR3, the DNA is TGTGCCAGCAGCTTAGTAAACTATGGCTACACCTTC.

This clone was detected a few times. Other DNA sequences of this sample code for an identical CDR3. The V gene is TRBV29-1, the J gene TRBJ1-1; no clear D gene. The CDR3 is 10 residues long. CDR1 and CDR2 (germline): SQVTM, ANQGSEA. Trimming removed 5 bases at V and 5 bases at J, with 6 bases between. CDR3 region: CSVLRTEAFF. The CDR3 nucleotides read TGCAGCGTTTTAAGGACTGAAGCTTTCTTT.

In its sample, this clone was seen a few times. The chain's CDR3 is CASAKGVKGDNEQFF. The CDR3 region has the DNA TGTGCCAGCGCAAAGGGCGTTAAGGGGGACAATGAGCAGTTCTTC. The genes are TRBV6-1 and TRBJ2-1; TRBD1 is a possible D gene (6 bases). This CDR3 contains 15 residues. Germline assignment: CDR1 MNHNS and CDR2 SASEGT. Deletions cut 8 bases from V and 5 bases from J, with 19 bases between.

About this clone itself: A far larger clone is one base from this, pointing to a likely read error. This chain links TRBV30 with TRBJ2-1; D unresolved. This CDR3 comprises 12 residues. Per germline, CDR1 GTSNPN and CDR2 SVGIG (reference sequence). Trimming left V 1 base short and J 9 bases short, with 10 bases between. CDR3 loop: CAWSDMSPEQFF. The CDR3, as DNA: TGTGCCTGGAGTGACATGAGCCCTGAGCAGTTCTTC.

This clone was recorded once. This sample includes further DNA sequences coding for the same CDR3. For the CDR3, the DNA is TGTGCCAGTAGTTCTAGCGGGGGAACAGATACGCAGTATTTT. Its translation is CASSSSGGTDTQYF. The chain recombines TRBV19 with TRBJ2-3; TRBD2 matches at 10 bases. V lost 5 bases, J lost 3 bases, and 2 bases stayed unmatched. Per germline, CDR1 LNHDA and CDR2 SQIVND (reference sequence). The CDR3 totals 14 residues.

The V and J genes are TRBV19 and TRBJ1-5; D possibly corresponds to TRBD1 (6 bases). V was cut by 8 bases and J by 1 base, with 9 bases left in between. The CDR3 has 13 amino acids. Germline V CDR1 and CDR2: LNHDA, SQIVND (reference sequence). CDR3 residues: CASGGQSNQPQHF. CDR3 bases: TGTGCCAGTGGGGGGCAGAGCAATCAGCCCCAGCATTTT.

V usage is TRBV9 and J usage is TRBJ2-7, with D unresolved. The germline V gene has CDR1 SGDLS and CDR2 YYNGEE. This CDR3 comprises 15 residues. Deletions cut 0 bases from V and 3 bases from J, with 13 bases between. The DNA for the CDR3 is TGTGCCAGCAGCGTAGGTTCTCTAACAGTCTACGAGCAGTACTTC. Translation gives CASSVGSLTVYEQYF.

The rearrangement joins TRBV5-6 to TRBJ2-2; 7 bases agree with TRBD2. The germline CDR1 and CDR2 sequences are SGHDT and YYEEEE. J lost 0 bases, V lost 4 bases, and 6 bases had no gene match. This CDR3 spans 16 amino acids. The CDR3 sequence is CASSKPSGANTGELFF. In nucleotides, the CDR3 is TGTGCCAGCAGCAAGCCTAGCGGAGCGAACACCGGGGAGCTGTTTTTT.